Listed below are T cell receptor beta chains from one sample, sequenced in a study of T cells in Graves' hyperthyroidism and ophthalmopathy. TCRdb redid the calling of the multiplex PCR reads with MiXCR, one entry per CDR3 protein. The sample comprises fewer than 600,000 distinct CDR3 sequences, around 15% of which are singletons, and about 14% rests with the top ten. The source material was blood. The source is a middle-aged woman with Graves' hyperthyroidism. Both conserved end residues are part of each CDR3. The order of the fields is CDR3 DNA, CDR3 protein, J gene, D gene, V gene, clone size. A D gene is named only where the DNA matches it firmly. Some rows have no size entry. The others give once, few or many, or a class for an expanded clone.

cdr3_nt: TGTGCCAGCAGCTTAGAGTCTAGCATGATCTACGAGCAGTACTTC; cdr3_aa: CASSLESSMIYEQYF; j_call: TRBJ2-7; d_call: -; v_call: TRBV11-2; clone_size: few
cdr3_nt: TGTGCCAGCAGTTTGTTTAGTTTTGCGTCCTACGAGCAGTACTTC; cdr3_aa: CASSLFSFASYEQYF; j_call: TRBJ2-7; d_call: -; v_call: TRBV27; clone_size: many
cdr3_nt: TGTGCCAGCAGCTCGATGACTAGCGGGAGAGCGTTGATCTACGAGCAGTACTTC; cdr3_aa: CASSSMTSGRALIYEQYF; j_call: TRBJ2-7; d_call: TRBD2; v_call: TRBV5-8; clone_size: many
cdr3_nt: TGTGCCAGCAGCCTCAACGGGGCCCTCGGAAACACCATATATTTT; cdr3_aa: CASSLNGALGNTIYF; j_call: TRBJ1-3; d_call: -; v_call: TRBV6-1; clone_size: -
cdr3_nt: TGCGCCAGCAGCCAAGATGCGGGTTACACCGGGGAGCTGTTTTTT; cdr3_aa: CASSQDAGYTGELFF; j_call: TRBJ2-2; d_call: -; v_call: TRBV4-1; clone_size: many
cdr3_nt: TGCAGTGCTCTTAGGGACATCACGAACACTGAAGCTTTCTTT; cdr3_aa: CSALRDITNTEAFF; j_call: TRBJ1-1; d_call: -; v_call: TRBV20-1; clone_size: -
cdr3_nt: TGTGCCAGCATTTCAAGCGGGAGGGCCGGGGAGCTGTTTTTT; cdr3_aa: CASISSGRAGELFF; j_call: TRBJ2-2; d_call: TRBD2; v_call: TRBV2; clone_size: many
cdr3_nt: TGCGCCAGCAGCCAAGGACAGGGCTATAACACCGGGGAGCTGTTTTTT; cdr3_aa: CASSQGQGYNTGELFF; j_call: TRBJ2-2; d_call: TRBD1; v_call: TRBV5-1; clone_size: many
cdr3_nt: TGTGCCAGCAGTCGTTGGGGTGGACTAGCGGACAATGAGCAGTTCTTC; cdr3_aa: CASSRWGGLADNEQFF; j_call: TRBJ2-1; d_call: TRBD2; v_call: TRBV12-3/TRBV12-4; clone_size: few
cdr3_nt: TGTGCCAGCAGCATCGGGACAGGGAATTCACCCCTCCACTTT; cdr3_aa: CASSIGTGNSPLHF; j_call: TRBJ1-6; d_call: TRBD1; v_call: TRBV28; clone_size: few
cdr3_nt: TGCAGTGCTAGGTCCCAGAAGAAGGAAAAACTGTTTTTT; cdr3_aa: CSARSQKKEKLFF; j_call: TRBJ1-4; d_call: -; v_call: TRBV20-1; clone_size: few
cdr3_nt: TGTGCCAGCAGTTACGTCCCTATGACAGGGGGGGCCTACGAGCAGTACTTC; cdr3_aa: CASSYVPMTGGAYEQYF; j_call: TRBJ2-7; d_call: TRBD1; v_call: TRBV6-6; clone_size: many
cdr3_nt: TGCAGTGCTAGAGATCGCGGGAGGGCCTACAATGAGCAGTTCTTC; cdr3_aa: CSARDRGRAYNEQFF; j_call: TRBJ2-1; d_call: TRBD2; v_call: TRBV20-1; clone_size: many
cdr3_nt: TGTGCCAGTCGGACTGGAACTAGCACAGATACGCAGTATTTT; cdr3_aa: CASRTGTSTDTQYF; j_call: TRBJ2-3; d_call: -; v_call: TRBV2; clone_size: -
cdr3_nt: TGTGCCAGCAGCGGGAGTCGGCGGGAGCCCCAGCATTTT; cdr3_aa: CASSGSRREPQHF; j_call: TRBJ1-5; d_call: -; v_call: TRBV7-8; clone_size: many
cdr3_nt: TGCGCCAGCAGCCAAGACGAGGACAGGACCGCCTACGAGCAGTACTTC; cdr3_aa: CASSQDEDRTAYEQYF; j_call: TRBJ2-7; d_call: TRBD1; v_call: TRBV4-1; clone_size: few
cdr3_nt: TGTGCCAGCAGCGTAGGCCCATTCTCTGGGGCCAACGTCCTGACTTTC; cdr3_aa: CASSVGPFSGANVLTF; j_call: TRBJ2-6; d_call: -; v_call: TRBV9; clone_size: -
cdr3_nt: TGTGCCAGCGGGACTAGCGGGAGAATTGGGTTGGGAGAGACCCAGTACTTC; cdr3_aa: CASGTSGRIGLGETQYF; j_call: TRBJ2-5; d_call: TRBD2; v_call: TRBV28; clone_size: -
cdr3_nt: TGCAGTGCTACCACAGATACGCAGTATTTT; cdr3_aa: CSATTDTQYF; j_call: TRBJ2-3; d_call: -; v_call: TRBV20-1; clone_size: many
cdr3_nt: TGTGCCAGCAGTACCGCTAGCGGGAGACTGTTCGAGCAGTTCTTC; cdr3_aa: CASSTASGRLFEQFF; j_call: TRBJ2-1; d_call: TRBD2; v_call: TRBV27; clone_size: many
cdr3_nt: TGTGCCAGCAGTTTATCGGAGGCTACAGAGCAGTACTTC; cdr3_aa: CASSLSEATEQYF; j_call: TRBJ2-7; d_call: -; v_call: TRBV27; clone_size: -
cdr3_nt: TGCAGTGCCATTTCTACAGGGGCGGGTAATTCACCCCTCCACTTT; cdr3_aa: CSAISTGAGNSPLHF; j_call: TRBJ1-6; d_call: TRBD1; v_call: TRBV20-1; clone_size: few
cdr3_nt: TGTGCCAGCAGCTTAGCTGGGGCTAGCGGGTACAATGAGCAGTTCTTC; cdr3_aa: CASSLAGASGYNEQFF; j_call: TRBJ2-1; d_call: TRBD2; v_call: TRBV7-2; clone_size: many
cdr3_nt: TGTGCCAGCAGTAGCGGGAGCTTTTCCTACGAGCAGTACTTC; cdr3_aa: CASSSGSFSYEQYF; j_call: TRBJ2-7; d_call: TRBD2; v_call: TRBV9; clone_size: many
cdr3_nt: TGTGCCAGCAGTCACAGACAGGGGAGTCGCACAGATACGCAGTATTTT; cdr3_aa: CASSHRQGSRTDTQYF; j_call: TRBJ2-3; d_call: TRBD1; v_call: TRBV6-1; clone_size: -
cdr3_nt: TGTGCCAGCTCACCACTACGGGAGGTCGGCATTCAGTACTTC; cdr3_aa: CASSPLREVGIQYF; j_call: TRBJ2-4; d_call: TRBD2; v_call: TRBV18; clone_size: many
cdr3_nt: TGTGCCAGCAGCGCCACCGGGACTAGCGGCTACAATGAGCAGTTCTTC; cdr3_aa: CASSATGTSGYNEQFF; j_call: TRBJ2-1; d_call: TRBD2; v_call: TRBV13; clone_size: many
cdr3_nt: TGTGCCAGCAGCTTAAGGACTAGCGGAATATGGGACTACAATGAGCAGTTCTTC; cdr3_aa: CASSLRTSGIWDYNEQFF; j_call: TRBJ2-1; d_call: TRBD2; v_call: TRBV7-3; clone_size: few
cdr3_nt: TGTGCCAGCAGTTTGGGACAGGGGAGCAAGCCCCAGCATTTT; cdr3_aa: CASSLGQGSKPQHF; j_call: TRBJ1-5; d_call: TRBD1; v_call: TRBV28; clone_size: -
cdr3_nt: TGTGCCAGCTCAAAGCGGGAGGGTAACAATGAGCAGTTCTTC; cdr3_aa: CASSKREGNNEQFF; j_call: TRBJ2-1; d_call: TRBD2; v_call: TRBV18; clone_size: many
cdr3_nt: TGTGCCAGCAGTCCAGGGAGTATCAACGAGCAGTACTTC; cdr3_aa: CASSPGSINEQYF; j_call: TRBJ2-7; d_call: -; v_call: TRBV2; clone_size: many
cdr3_nt: TGTGCCAGCAGTGAGACGCGGCCAGCCTCAAACACCGGGGAGCTGTTTTTT; cdr3_aa: CASSETRPASNTGELFF; j_call: TRBJ2-2; d_call: -; v_call: TRBV6-1; clone_size: many
cdr3_nt: TGTGCCAGCAGCTTAGTCGGACTAGCCTCCACTGAGCAGTTCTTC; cdr3_aa: CASSLVGLASTEQFF; j_call: TRBJ2-1; d_call: TRBD2; v_call: TRBV7-2; clone_size: many
cdr3_nt: TGTGCCAGTACAGGGTTCCAAGAGACCCAGTACTTC; cdr3_aa: CASTGFQETQYF; j_call: TRBJ2-5; d_call: -; v_call: TRBV6-1; clone_size: few
cdr3_nt: TGCGCCAGCAGTCAACCCACTAGAGAAGAGACCCAGTACTTC; cdr3_aa: CASSQPTREETQYF; j_call: TRBJ2-5; d_call: -; v_call: TRBV4-1; clone_size: many
cdr3_nt: TGTGCCAGTAGTATCGGCCAGGTCTCCTACAATGAGCAGTTCTTC; cdr3_aa: CASSIGQVSYNEQFF; j_call: TRBJ2-1; d_call: -; v_call: TRBV19; clone_size: once
cdr3_nt: TGTGCCAGCAGTTTATTGGGACAGGGAACGGGGGGCTACACCTTC; cdr3_aa: CASSLLGQGTGGYTF; j_call: TRBJ1-2; d_call: TRBD1; v_call: TRBV28; clone_size: many
cdr3_nt: TGCAGTGCTAACCGACAGGGCCCGGGAGAGCAGTACTTC; cdr3_aa: CSANRQGPGEQYF; j_call: TRBJ2-7; d_call: TRBD1; v_call: TRBV20-1; clone_size: -
cdr3_nt: TGTGCCAGCAGGAGGGGACAGGGGTCCTACGAGCAGTACTTC; cdr3_aa: CASRRGQGSYEQYF; j_call: TRBJ2-7; d_call: TRBD1; v_call: TRBV28; clone_size: many
cdr3_nt: TGTGCCAGCAGTTTGGCAGGGACAGGGGACGGCTACACCTTC; cdr3_aa: CASSLAGTGDGYTF; j_call: TRBJ1-2; d_call: TRBD1; v_call: TRBV12-3/TRBV12-4; clone_size: many
cdr3_nt: TGCGCCAGCGGGGCGGGAGTCGACACCGGGGAGCTGTTTTTT; cdr3_aa: CASGAGVDTGELFF; j_call: TRBJ2-2; d_call: TRBD2; v_call: TRBV4-1; clone_size: few
cdr3_nt: TGTGCCAGCAGTTACGGAGGGATTGGGGGCCACACCTTC; cdr3_aa: CASSYGGIGGHTF; j_call: TRBJ1-2; d_call: -; v_call: TRBV6-5; clone_size: once
cdr3_nt: TGTGCCAGCAGATCCGGACTAGCGGGAGGCCTCTACAATGAGCAGTTCTTC; cdr3_aa: CASRSGLAGGLYNEQFF; j_call: TRBJ2-1; d_call: TRBD2; v_call: TRBV28; clone_size: -
cdr3_nt: TGTGCCAGCAGTGAATATTTTGCGGGCTCCTACGAGCAGTACTTC; cdr3_aa: CASSEYFAGSYEQYF; j_call: TRBJ2-7; d_call: -; v_call: TRBV25-1; clone_size: many
cdr3_nt: TGTGCCACCAGCAGAGTTCGGGGGCTGGGGGAGACCCAGTACTTC; cdr3_aa: CATSRVRGLGETQYF; j_call: TRBJ2-5; d_call: -; v_call: TRBV15; clone_size: -
cdr3_nt: TGCGCCAGCAGTCGAGGGGGAGAGACCCAGTACTTC; cdr3_aa: CASSRGGETQYF; j_call: TRBJ2-5; d_call: -; v_call: TRBV10-1; clone_size: many
cdr3_nt: TGTGCCGGACACAGGGCATCCTACAATGAGCAGTTCTTC; cdr3_aa: CAGHRASYNEQFF; j_call: TRBJ2-1; d_call: -; v_call: TRBV6-1; clone_size: many